The 12 T cell receptor beta chains given below trace back to one sample, sequenced in a study of blood T cell repertoires in COVID-19. Repertoires were generated with immunoSEQ multiplex PCR, while TCRdb's copy carries only in-frame clones and drops some. Among 210,000 or so clones, approximately 90% were seen once, and the ten largest hold roughly 12%. Sample: peripheral blood. Source of these receptors: a woman younger than 35 who had recovered from COVID-19.

The gene calls are TRBV9 and TRBJ2-7, with 7 bases aligning to TRBD2. With 2 bases clipped from V and 1 base from J, the junction kept 6 bases outside the gene matches. Per germline, CDR1 SGDLS and CDR2 YYNGEE. The CDR3 runs 15 residues. In DNA, the CDR3 is TGTGCCAGCAGCGTCGGGTCAGCGGGATCCTACGAGCAGTACTTC. Its protein is CASSVGSAGSYEQYF.

The chain joins TRBV15 to TRBJ2-3; 9 positions agree with TRBD2. From germline, CDR1 is LNHNV and CDR2 YYDKDF (reference sequence). This CDR3 comprises 15 residues. The V and J ends lost 2 bases and 5 bases, in that order; junction bases with no gene match: 5. The CDR3 sequence is CATSRIAGVGDTQYF. The CDR3 DNA reads TGTGCCACCAGCAGAATAGCGGGAGTTGGAGATACGCAGTATTTT.

This rearrangement joins TRBV9 to TRBJ2-1, with TRBD2 matching over 10 bases. Trimming took 1 base from V and 3 from J; bases not matched to a gene: 4. The germline CDR1 and CDR2 sequences are SGDLS and YYNGEE. The CDR3 contains 16 residues. CDR3 DNA: TGTGCCAGCAGCGTACAAAGCGGGAGGGACTACAATGAGCAGTTCTTC. Amino acids: CASSVQSGRDYNEQFF.

This chain connects TRBV6-4 to TRBJ2-1; no clear D. With 1 base removed from V and 1 base from J, the gap between germline ends came to 2 bases. CDR1 is MRHNA and CDR2 is SNTAGT in the germline V gene. The CDR3 consists of 13 residues. DNA of the CDR3: TGTGCCAGCAGTGACTTATCCTACAATGAGCAGTTCTTC. Translation: CASSDLSYNEQFF.

V gene TRBV11-2 combines with J gene TRBJ2-1; 16 nucleotides match TRBD2. The CDR3 extends over 16 amino acids. Germline values: CDR1 SGHAT, CDR2 FQNNGV. J gave up 4 bases and V 5 bases, and 2 bases lay outside the gene matches. The CDR3 sequence is CASSPGLAGGYNEQFF. CDR3 DNA: TGTGCCAGCAGCCCGGGACTAGCGGGAGGGTACAATGAGCAGTTCTTC.

This clone was recorded a few times. This rearrangement joins TRBV4-3 to TRBJ2-3, with D perhaps TRBD2 (6 bases). Trimming took off 3 bases at V and 0 bases at J, with 7 bases between the two ends. The CDR3 is 14 amino acids. Germline CDR1 reads LGHNA; CDR2 reads YSLEER. The CDR3 region has the DNA TGCGCCAGCAGCCAGGGACTTAGCACAGATACGCAGTATTTT. Its translation is CASSQGLSTDTQYF.

V and J are TRBV30 and TRBJ2-1; 8 bases line up with TRBD2. Per the germline V gene, CDR1 is GTSNPN and CDR2 is SVGIG (reference sequence). The CDR3 is 12 amino acids. The V segment lost 4 bases and the J segment 9 bases; nucleotides outside the gene matches: 5. In DNA form, the CDR3 reads TGTGCCTGGACCGGGACTAGTTTTGAGCAGTTCTTC. Encoded protein: CAWTGTSFEQFF.

V is TRBV6-2 or TRBV6-3 and J is TRBJ1-1, with TRBD1 as a possible D gene (6 bases). Germline loops: CDR1 MNHEY, CDR2 SVGEGT. The V end lost 1 base, the J end lost 11 bases, and 14 bases lay between the germline ends. The CDR3 consists of 13 residues. The CDR3 is CASSYYRTEVAFF. Here the CDR3 DNA reads TGTGCCAGCAGTTACTACCGGACAGAGGTGGCTTTCTTT.

The rearrangement uses TRBV5-6 and TRBJ1-6; 7 bases are a match to TRBD1. Looked up from germline, CDR1 is SGHDT and CDR2 is YYEEEE. This CDR3 comprises 16 residues. The trim removed 0 bases at V and 12 bases at J, leaving 12 bases unmatched. The chain's CDR3 is CASSLVRGVRSRPLHF. As DNA, the CDR3 is TGTGCCAGCAGCTTGGTCAGGGGGGTCAGGTCAAGACCCCTCCACTTT.

DNA of the CDR3: TGTGCCAGCAAAAGAGGGACAGGGTATCAGCCCCAGCATTTT. Its protein is CASKRGTGYQPQHF. The rearrangement joins TRBV2 to TRBJ1-5; 9 positions match TRBD1. Germline V CDR1 and CDR2: SNHLY, FYNNEI. The CDR3 is made up of 14 amino acids. J was trimmed by 5 bases and V by 7 bases; bases with no gene match: 6.

A single count supports this clone. This chain links TRBV7-2 with TRBJ2-7, with 9 bases identical to TRBD2. CDR3 length equals 19 residues. The germline gives CDR1 SGHTA, CDR2 FQGNSA. Trimming cost V 4 bases and J 4 bases; bases outside gene matches: 20. CDR3 sequence (DNA): TGTGCCAGCAGCTCCGCCCGGGACAGCCACGCGGGGGGGTCGTACGAGCAGTACTTC. Amino acids: CASSSARDSHAGGSYEQYF.

V is TRBV12-3 or TRBV12-4 and J is TRBJ2-7, with D perhaps matching TRBD2 (5 bases). The V end was cut by 3 bases, the J end by 2 bases, with 8 bases between. The CDR3 sequence is 13 residues long. The DNA for the CDR3 is TGTGCCAGCAGTTTCCGGGATCCCTACGAGCAGTACTTC. The encoded protein is CASSFRDPYEQYF.